The clone carrying this TCR beta chain has ten or more counts. TCRdb fed the 5' RACE reads into MiXCR, producing one record per CDR3 protein. The table has 250,000 to 350,000 distinct CDR3 sequences, around 20% seen once; the top ten hold roughly 8.3%. This sample was taken from a study of CD8 T cells in ankylosing spondylitis. V gave up 2 bases and J gave up 5 bases, with 6 bases separating them. This CDR3 has 12 residues. This chain connects TRBV12-3 or TRBV12-4 to TRBJ2-5; D remains unclear. The sequenced sample consisted of blood, either unsorted or a sorted T cell fraction (not recorded which). The sequence came from a male donor with ankylosing spondylitis or in good health (not recorded which). CDR3 sequence reads: CASSLTGETQYF. The CDR3 DNA follows: TGTGCCAGCAGTTTAACCGGGGAGACCCAGTACTTC.